This T cell receptor (beta chain) was retrieved from a study of cytomegalovirus exposure and HLA in healthy donors. A remark on this clone: The antigen is undetermined.

General study points: In a later analysis, an Asian-associated ancestry cluster reportedly showed fewer N-insertions than the approximately 700-donor mean.

Primers: 60 Vbeta forward and 13 Jbeta reverse. In the source study's methods: The count from a later analysis was about 80 million unique TCR beta chains, roughly 11 million of them shared. Clones were sequenced by immunoSEQ multiplex PCR, and TCRdb holds only the in-frame ones, with some missing. V and J calls and clone size are copied from that table; D and trimming were computed from the DNA. This sample has under 150,000 clones; about 83% occur once, and the top ten carry 4.5% to 6.5%. The CDR3 spans 17 residues. Trimming removed 0 bases from V and 2 bases from J; junction bases left unmatched: 10. CDR1 and CDR2 from the germline V gene are SQVTM and ANQGSEA.

The specimen sequenced was PBMCs. The sequence was obtained from a woman in her 30s in good health and CMV-seronegative. The chain links TRBV29-1 to TRBJ2-1; 7 nucleotides match TRBD2. CDR3 in amino acids: CSVEDWAGAATYNEQFF. CDR3 sequence (DNA): TGCAGCGTTGAAGATTGGGCGGGAGCGGCAACCTACAATGAGCAGTTCTTC.